This T cell receptor (beta chain) emerged from a study of beta chain features in type 1 diabetes. Overall study findings and caveats: Across all four CD4+ subsets, people with type 1 diabetes showed modestly shorter TCRB CDR3s. It was among patients, rather than healthy donors, that naive, central memory and Treg TCRB repertoires appeared more similar.

In total, each donor contributed a single heparinised blood draw that averaged around 100 mL. The sample holds many counts of this clone. Antigen specificity is unknown. Germline V gene data show CDR1 as LNHDA and CDR2 as SQIVND (reference sequence). The CDR3 runs 14 residues. Unmatched junction bases numbered 10, after V lost 7 bases and J lost 7 bases. TCRB transcripts that were expressed got sequenced, as all of the isolated RNA had been reverse transcribed. Produced via immunoSEQ multiplex PCR; TCRdb's table is partial and in-frame only. The sample gives some 370,000 clones, around 10% of which show up once; about 0.63% is in the top ten.

The TCR originated in a man aged 25 to 45 with type 1 diabetes. This chain uses TRBV19 with TRBJ2-1; 7 bases fit TRBD2. Sequenced sample: central memory CD4+ T cells from blood. Here the CDR3 reads CASMVGGGLNEQFF. For the CDR3, the DNA is TGTGCCAGTATGGTCGGGGGAGGGCTAAATGAGCAGTTCTTC.